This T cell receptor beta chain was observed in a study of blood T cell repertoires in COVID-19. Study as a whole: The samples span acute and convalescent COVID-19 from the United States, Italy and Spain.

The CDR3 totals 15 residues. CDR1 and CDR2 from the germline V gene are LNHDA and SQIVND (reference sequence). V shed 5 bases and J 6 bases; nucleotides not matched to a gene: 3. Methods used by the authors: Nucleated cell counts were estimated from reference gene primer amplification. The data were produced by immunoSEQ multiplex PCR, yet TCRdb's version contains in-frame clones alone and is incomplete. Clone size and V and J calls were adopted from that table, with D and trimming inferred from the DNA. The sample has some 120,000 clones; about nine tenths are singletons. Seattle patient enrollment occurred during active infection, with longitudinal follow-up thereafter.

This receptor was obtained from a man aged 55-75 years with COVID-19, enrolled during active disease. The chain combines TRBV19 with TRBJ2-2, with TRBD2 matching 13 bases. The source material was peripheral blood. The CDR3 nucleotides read TGTGCCAGTAGTGTCGGACTAGCGGGAGCCGGGGAGCTGTTTTTT. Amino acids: CASSVGLAGAGELFF.